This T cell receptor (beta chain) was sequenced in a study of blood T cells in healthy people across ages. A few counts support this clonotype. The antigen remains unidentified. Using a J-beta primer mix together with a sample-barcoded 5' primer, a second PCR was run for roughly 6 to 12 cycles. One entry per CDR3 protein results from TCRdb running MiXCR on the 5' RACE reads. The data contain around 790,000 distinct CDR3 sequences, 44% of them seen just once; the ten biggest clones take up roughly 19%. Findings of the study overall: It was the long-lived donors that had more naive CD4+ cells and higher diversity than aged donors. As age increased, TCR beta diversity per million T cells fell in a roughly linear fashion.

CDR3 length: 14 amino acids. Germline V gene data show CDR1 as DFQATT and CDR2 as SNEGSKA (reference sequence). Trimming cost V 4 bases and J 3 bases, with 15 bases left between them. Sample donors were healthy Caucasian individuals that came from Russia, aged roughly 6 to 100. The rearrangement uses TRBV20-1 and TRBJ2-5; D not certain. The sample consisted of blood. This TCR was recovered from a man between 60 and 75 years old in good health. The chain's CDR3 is CSAKTTTNEETQYF. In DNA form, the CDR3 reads TGCAGTGCTAAAACTACTACTAACGAAGAGACCCAGTACTTC.